These 7 T cell receptor beta chains originate from one sample sequenced in a study of CD8 T cells in ankylosing spondylitis. One entry per CDR3 protein, called by TCRdb with MiXCR from the 5' RACE reads. The table lists 250,000 to 350,000 distinct CDR3 sequences, around 20% of them singletons, with 7.5% to 9.5% in the top ten. Sample: blood, either unsorted or a sorted T cell fraction (not recorded which). Receptors were obtained from a male donor with ankylosing spondylitis or in good health (not recorded which).

The rearrangement joins TRBV10-3 to TRBJ2-1, with TRBD1 as a possible D gene (6 bases). Per the germline V gene, CDR1 is ENHRY and CDR2 is SYGVKD. Trimming removed 4 bases from V and 8 bases from J, with 21 bases in between. There are 16 residues in the CDR3. CDR3 residues: CAISASEGESRDEQFF. In DNA, the CDR3 is TGTGCCATCAGTGCCTCCGAGGGGGAGTCTCGTGATGAGCAGTTCTTC.

In its sample, this clonotype was seen many times. The chain couples TRBV5-1 to TRBJ1-1; TRBD1 might be the D (5 bases). From germline, CDR1 is SGHRS and CDR2 YFSETQ. The length of the CDR3 is 12 residues. The germline V and J ends were trimmed by 4 bases and 9 bases, with 13 bases remaining between them. CDR3 coding DNA: TGCGCCAGCAGCCCCGAATCAGGGAAAGCTTTCTTT. Encoded protein: CASSPESGKAFF.

The chain has TRBV10-1 and TRBJ2-3; 7 nucleotides match TRBD2. CDR1 is WNHNN and CDR2 is SYGVQD in the germline V gene (reference sequence). The trim removed 2 bases at V and 2 bases at J, leaving 10 bases unmatched. The CDR3 runs 17 residues. The CDR3 nucleotides are TGCGCCAGCAGTGAGCCGCCTAGCGGAAGAGACACAGATACGCAGTATTTT. Translated: CASSEPPSGRDTDTQYF.

This clonotype has more than one count but fewer than ten. The V gene is TRBV12-3 or TRBV12-4, the J gene TRBJ2-1, with 9 bases identical to TRBD1. V lost 6 bases to trimming and J lost 5 bases; unmatched junction nucleotides: 8. This CDR3 is built from 15 residues. For the CDR3, the DNA is TGTGCCAGCAGCACGGACAGGGGCGTCCACAATGAGCAGTTCTTC. This encodes CASSTDRGVHNEQFF.

The sample holds a few counts of this clonotype. V gene TRBV10-3 combines with J gene TRBJ1-2, with unresolved D. The CDR3 covers 14 residues. Germline V CDR1 and CDR2: ENHRY, SYGVKD. Trimming stripped 7 bases from V and 5 bases from J, with 17 bases between. CDR3 region: CAITPDPAAYGYTF. The CDR3 region has the DNA TGTGCCATCACCCCGGACCCAGCAGCGTATGGCTACACCTTC.

V is TRBV5-1 and J is TRBJ2-5; TRBD1 might be the D (6 bases). This CDR3 is 14 amino acids long. Germline lookup yields CDR1 SGHRS and CDR2 YFSETQ. Trimming left V 0 bases short and J 5 bases short, with 11 bases between. CDR3 region: CASSLEQGMETQYF. The CDR3 coding sequence is TGCGCCAGCAGCTTGGAACAGGGCATGGAGACCCAGTACTTC.

This clonotype came up a few times. The chain recombines TRBV7-8 with TRBJ2-6; D is undetermined. Germline V CDR1 and CDR2: SGHVS, FQNEAQ. This CDR3 comprises 16 residues. Trimming took off 8 bases at V and 0 bases at J, with 14 bases between the two ends. The CDR3 coding sequence is TGTGCCAGCCAAGATTGGGAAAACTCTGGGGCCAACGTCCTGACTTTC. Amino acid sequence: CASQDWENSGANVLTF.